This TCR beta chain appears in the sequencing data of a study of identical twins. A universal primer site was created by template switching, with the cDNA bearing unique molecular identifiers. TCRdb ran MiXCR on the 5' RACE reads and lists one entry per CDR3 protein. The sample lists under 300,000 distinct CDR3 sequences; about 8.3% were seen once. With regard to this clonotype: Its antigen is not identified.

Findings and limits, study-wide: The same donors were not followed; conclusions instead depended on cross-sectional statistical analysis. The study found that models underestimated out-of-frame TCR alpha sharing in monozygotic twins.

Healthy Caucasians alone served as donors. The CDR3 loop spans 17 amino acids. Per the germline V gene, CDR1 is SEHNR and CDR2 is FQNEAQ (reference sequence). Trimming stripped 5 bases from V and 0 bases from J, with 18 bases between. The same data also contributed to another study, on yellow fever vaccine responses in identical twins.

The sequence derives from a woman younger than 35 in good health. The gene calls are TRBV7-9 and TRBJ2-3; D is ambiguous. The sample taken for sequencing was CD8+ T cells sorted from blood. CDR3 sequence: CASSPKTAPTSTDTQYF. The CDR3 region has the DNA TGTGCCAGCAGCCCAAAGACGGCGCCTACTAGCACAGATACGCAGTATTTT.